These 9 T cell receptor beta chains share one sample of origin, sequenced in a study of cytomegalovirus exposure and HLA in healthy donors. PCR used 60 Vbeta primers and 13 Jbeta primers. Assay: immunoSEQ multiplex PCR; the TCRdb copy retains only in-frame clones and omits some. The data show some 120,000 clones, 75% to 90% seen once. Material: PBMCs. The source is a woman aged 25 to 39 in good health and CMV-seropositive.

In regard to this clone: No conserved phenylalanine or tryptophan ends this CDR3, so it is likely a read error. This sequence joins TRBV28 and TRBJ1-1; 11 bases match TRBD1. The CDR3 has 15 amino acids. From germline, CDR1 is MDHEN and CDR2 SYDVKM. V gave up 5 bases and J gave up 4 bases; unmatched junction bases: 6. The CDR3 region is CASSPDRGQGTEAFS. The DNA for the CDR3 is TGTGCCAGCAGTCCGGACAGGGGGCAAGGCACTGAAGCTTTCTCT.

The V call is TRBV7-8, the J call TRBJ1-2, with unresolved D. The germline V gene encodes CDR1 SGHVS and CDR2 FQNEAQ. This CDR3 region has 12 residues. V lost 1 base to trimming and J lost 4 bases, with 4 bases between them. CDR3 protein: CASSLGLYGYTF. The CDR3 DNA follows: TGTGCCAGCAGCTTAGGTCTCTATGGCTACACCTTC.

The chain employs TRBV5-1 and TRBJ2-7; D is possibly TRBD2 (5 bases). Germline CDR1 reads SGHRS; CDR2 reads YFSETQ. Between the trimmed V and J ends, which lost 0 bases and 3 bases, there was a span of 13 bases. This CDR3 contains 15 residues. The CDR3 nucleotides read TGCGCCAGCAGCTTGGGCCCGGGATCCTTCTACGAGCAGTACTTC. This sequence encodes CASSLGPGSFYEQYF.

The chain couples TRBV7-9 to TRBJ2-5; 9 bases fit TRBD2. The germline gives CDR1 SEHNR, CDR2 FQNEAQ (reference sequence). The CDR3 length is 15 residues. V lost 1 base and J lost 5; bases outside the gene matches: 5. The CDR3 coding sequence is TGTGCCAGCAGCTTAGTTAGCGGGAGTGGTGAGACCCAGTACTTC. This encodes CASSLVSGSGETQYF.

In DNA, the CDR3 is TGTGCCAGCAGTTCCACAGGGGGCGCTTACTACGAGCAGTACTTC. This gives the protein CASSSTGGAYYEQYF. The chain recombines TRBV28 with TRBJ2-5; TRBD1 matches 9 bases. The J call is in doubt because the DNA end fits TRBJ2-7 better. The germline gives CDR1 MDHEN, CDR2 SYDVKM. The CDR3 is 15 amino acids.

This clone was counted only a few times. The J gene is TRBJ2-1, the V gene TRBV5-1, with TRBD2 matching over 10 bases. V dropped 0 bases and J dropped 4; count of bases not matched to a gene: 4. The germline CDR1 and CDR2 sequences are SGHRS and YFSETQ. This CDR3 region has 16 residues. The CDR3 DNA sequence: TGCGCCAGCAGCTTGGATCCTAGCGGGAGTTACAATGAGCAGTTCTTC. This sequence encodes CASSLDPSGSYNEQFF.

V usage is TRBV2 and J usage is TRBJ1-1, with TRBD1 matching over 10 bases. This CDR3 is built from 14 residues. With 5 bases clipped from V and 5 bases from J, the junction kept 5 bases outside the gene matches. Germline V gives CDR1 SNHLY, CDR2 FYNNEI. The CDR3 sequence is CASSRDRGLTEAFF. In nucleotides, the CDR3 is TGTGCCAGCAGTAGGGACAGGGGATTGACTGAAGCTTTCTTT.

The J gene is TRBJ1-1, the V gene TRBV7-9; D perhaps matches TRBD1 (5 bases). The V end lost 5 bases, the J end lost 1 base, and 8 bases lay between the germline ends. The CDR3 spans 13 residues. Germline CDR1 SEHNR, CDR2 FQNEAQ (reference sequence). DNA for the CDR3: TGTGCCAGCAGCCAGACAGCGAACACTGAAGCTTTCTTT. Translation gives CASSQTANTEAFF.

This chain uses TRBV5-6 with TRBJ2-7; 14 nucleotides match TRBD2. There are 17 residues in the CDR3. Losses at the gene ends were 0 bases for V and 6 bases for J; bases not matched to a gene: 8. Germline V gene sequence: CDR1 SGHDT, CDR2 YYEEEE. Written as DNA, the CDR3 is TGTGCCAGCAGCTTGGGACTAGCGGGAGGGCCAGGGGGCGAGCAGTACTTC. Residues: CASSLGLAGGPGGEQYF.